Listed here are 24 T cell receptor beta chains from one sample, sequenced in a study of post-analysis software for immune sequencing data. Study-wide findings and caveats: When patients were compared with controls, a handful of TRBV segments were more frequent, TRBV5-6, TRBV5-1 and TRBV20-1 among them.

What these receptors recognize is not known. The library was made from cDNA and included unique molecular identifiers. TCRdb recomputed calls from the PCR reads with MiXCR, one row per CDR3 protein. The sample lists fewer than 700,000 distinct CDR3 sequences; roughly 47% were seen once. The sequenced sample was blood. These receptors were taken from a girl aged 10 to 17 with multiple sclerosis.

The CDR3 is CASSLGPSRGDNEQFF. The CDR3 coding sequence is TGTGCCAGCAGCTTAGGACCGTCACGGGGGGACAATGAGCAGTTCTTC. The V call is TRBV11-2, the J call TRBJ2-1; 7 bases are shared with TRBD2. This CDR3 is 16 amino acids long. The V segment lost 1 base and the J segment 5 bases; nucleotides outside the gene matches: 8. The germline V gene has CDR1 SGHAT and CDR2 FQNNGV.

The genes are TRBV5-1 and TRBJ1-6; no clear D. CDR1 is SGHRS, CDR2 YFSETQ, per germline. CDR3 length: 16 amino acids. Deletions cut 0 bases from V and 0 bases from J, with 7 bases between. CDR3 amino acids: CASSLAGVSYNSPLHF. The CDR3 DNA follows: TGCGCCAGCAGCTTGGCCGGGGTCTCCTATAATTCACCCCTCCACTTT.

The V call is TRBV5-4, the J call TRBJ2-1; TRBD2 aligns across 9 bases. The CDR3 runs 16 residues. Germline V gene data show CDR1 as SGHNT and CDR2 as YYREEE (reference sequence). The J segment lost 4 bases and the V segment lost 4 bases, leaving 9 bases of the junction unmatched. CDR3 region: CASSREAGGPYNEQFF. The CDR3 coding sequence is TGTGCCAGCAGCAGAGAAGCGGGGGGCCCTTACAATGAGCAGTTCTTC. Using reference TRBV5-4 and TRBJ2-1 for the parts outside the CDR3, the full variable domain is ETGVTQSPTHLIKTRGQQVTLRCSSQSGHNTVSWYQQALGQGPQFIFQYYREEENGRGNFPPRFSGLQFPNYSSELNVNALELDDSALYLCASSREAGGPYNEQFFGPGTRLTVL.

This clonotype was observed a few times. This chain joins TRBV9 and TRBJ1-2; D remains unclear. The V gene's germline CDR1 is SGDLS and CDR2 YYNGEE. Trimming pared 0 bases from V and 6 bases from J, leaving 12 bases between. CDR3 length: 14 amino acids. CDR3 coding DNA: TGTGCCAGCAGCGTAGAACAATGGTCAGATGGCTACACCTTC. Protein product: CASSVEQWSDGYTF.

The rearrangement joins TRBV7-3 to TRBJ1-1, with 10 bases that match TRBD1. Unmatched junction bases numbered 9, after V lost 5 bases and J lost 6 bases. CDR1 SGHTA and CDR2 FQGTGA come from the germline V gene. CDR3 length equals 15 residues. The CDR3 nucleotides are TGTGCCAGCAGCCCCAGGGGGGACAGGGGCGCTGAAGCTTTCTTT. This codes for CASSPRGDRGAEAFF.

V is TRBV5-5 and J is TRBJ2-1, with D perhaps matching TRBD2 (6 bases). The CDR3 extends over 15 amino acids. Trimming cost V 0 bases and J 8 bases, with 15 bases left between them. Germline assignment: CDR1 SGHKS and CDR2 YYEKEE (reference sequence). CDR3 nucleotide sequence: TGTGCCAGCAGCTTGGAGGGACTCGGAAACTATGAGCAGTTCTTC. Amino acids: CASSLEGLGNYEQFF.

V is TRBV20-1 and J is TRBJ2-1; 12 positions agree with TRBD2. V lost 3 bases to trimming and J lost 5 bases; unmatched junction nucleotides: 5. The length of the CDR3 is 15 residues. The germline gives CDR1 DFQATT, CDR2 SNEGSKA (reference sequence). The CDR3 bases are TGCAGTGCTAGGGAACTAGCGGGGGGCAACAATGAGCAGTTCTTC. Protein: CSARELAGGNNEQFF.

The rearrangement joins TRBV24-1 to TRBJ2-1, with TRBD1 matching 9 bases. This CDR3 has 16 residues. Germline V gives CDR1 KGHDR, CDR2 SFDVKD. V lost 3 bases, J lost 8 bases, and 10 bases stayed unmatched. CDR3 region: CATSDPFGTGIDEQFF. For the CDR3, the DNA is TGTGCCACCAGTGATCCCTTCGGGACAGGGATCGATGAGCAGTTCTTC.

In this sample, this clonotype turned up once. The J gene is TRBJ2-5, the V gene TRBV4-1, with D hard to call. Germline V lookup: CDR1 MGHRA, CDR2 YSYEKL. V was clipped by 3 bases and J by 1 base, with 6 bases between them. This CDR3 is built from 13 residues. The CDR3, as DNA: TGCGCCAGCAGCCATGCCACCCAAGAGACCCAGTACTTC. Translated: CASSHATQETQYF.

The chain employs TRBV6-1 and TRBJ2-1; TRBD2 matches 9 bases. Losses at the gene ends were 6 bases for V and 0 bases for J; bases not matched to a gene: 6. Germline V CDR1 and CDR2: MNHNS, SASEGT. The CDR3 extends over 16 amino acids. The CDR3 protein is CASRGLAGSSYNEQFF. CDR3 nucleotide sequence: TGTGCCAGCAGAGGCCTAGCGGGGAGCTCCTACAATGAGCAGTTCTTC.

The J gene is TRBJ2-4, the V gene TRBV11-2; D gene ambiguous. Trimming took 5 bases from V and 1 from J, leaving 24 bases between them. The CDR3 sequence is 19 residues long. Germline CDR1 is SGHAT and CDR2 is FQNNGV. The CDR3 DNA is TGTGCCAGCAGCCTCTGGGCGGAAGGAACCTCTGGGGCCAAAAACATTCAGTACTTC. Protein: CASSLWAEGTSGAKNIQYF. The whole variable domain, filled in from reference TRBV11-2 and TRBJ2-4, reads EAGVAQSPRYKIIEKRQSVAFWCNPISGHATLYWYQQILGQGPKLLIQFQNNGVVDDSQLPKDRFSAERLKGVDSTLKIQPAKLEDSAVYLCASSLWAEGTSGAKNIQYFGAGTRLSVL.

This clonotype was picked up one time. V usage is TRBV5-1 and J usage is TRBJ1-1, with 9 bases identical to TRBD1. CDR3 size: 17 residues. The germline CDR1 and CDR2 sequences are SGHRS and YFSETQ. The J segment lost 4 bases and the V segment lost 4 bases, leaving 14 bases of the junction unmatched. The CDR3 reads CASSIDYRGLFGTEAFF. The CDR3 nucleotides are TGCGCCAGCAGCATAGATTACAGGGGGCTCTTCGGCACTGAAGCTTTCTTT.

This clonotype came up a few times. The chain has TRBV4-2 and TRBJ2-3; 7 bases match TRBD2. J lost 6 bases, V lost 0 bases, and 6 bases had no gene match. The CDR3 sequence is 15 residues long. Germline values: CDR1 LGHNA, CDR2 YNFKEQ. As DNA, the CDR3 is TGTGCCAGCAGCCAAGAGCTCTACGGGGGGGATACGCAGTATTTT. It translates to CASSQELYGGDTQYF.

The J gene is TRBJ2-5, the V gene TRBV29-1; 10 bases agree with TRBD2. Germline V gene data show CDR1 as SQVTM and CDR2 as ANQGSEA. The CDR3 sequence is 13 residues long. Unmatched junction bases numbered 7, after V lost 7 bases and J lost 5 bases. The CDR3 protein is CSALLAGRETQYF. As DNA, the CDR3 is TGCAGCGCCCTACTAGCGGGAAGGGAGACCCAGTACTTC.

The chain combines TRBV29-1 with TRBJ2-2, with 7 bases lining up with TRBD2. Looked up from germline, CDR1 is SQVTM and CDR2 is ANQGSEA. The CDR3 runs 17 residues. Losses at the gene ends were 6 bases for V and 7 bases for J; bases not matched to a gene: 20. The CDR3 DNA follows: TGCAGCGTCGGTCCCGTTGGGCGCGGGAGCGGGTACGGGGAGCTGTTTTTT. The encoded protein is CSVGPVGRGSGYGELFF.

The chain is built from TRBV29-1 and TRBJ2-2; D may be TRBD1 or TRBD2 (6 bases each). Per germline, CDR1 SQVTM and CDR2 ANQGSEA. This CDR3 is 11 amino acids long. Trimming removed 7 bases from V and 5 bases from J, with 8 bases in between. The CDR3 nucleotides are TGCAGCGGGAGGGGGACCGGGGAGCTGTTTTTT. Its translation: CSGRGTGELFF.

This clonotype occurred a few times. This chain joins TRBV5-1 and TRBJ1-2; D uncertain. The CDR3 runs 13 residues. V was trimmed by 0 bases and J by 2 bases, leaving 5 bases between them. The germline V gene encodes CDR1 SGHRS and CDR2 YFSETQ. The CDR3 coding sequence is TGCGCCAGCAGCTTGGAACTGAACTATGGCTACACCTTC. It encodes CASSLELNYGYTF.

The chain couples TRBV7-9 to TRBJ1-2; D remains ambiguous. Germline-derived CDR1 and CDR2 are SEHNR and FQNEAQ (reference sequence). Trimming removed 3 bases at V and 5 bases at J, with 10 bases between. This CDR3 contains 13 residues. As DNA, the CDR3 is TGTGCCAGCAGCTTGATGTCGCAGTATGGCTACACCTTC. It specifies CASSLMSQYGYTF.

The gene calls are TRBV5-1 and TRBJ1-2; D is unresolved. CDR3 length: 14 amino acids. V was clipped by 1 base and J by 2 bases, with 9 bases between them. Germline CDR1 is SGHRS and CDR2 is YFSETQ. The CDR3 DNA follows: TGCGCCAGCAGCTTGAGGGAGGCGAACTATGGCTACACCTTC. This codes for CASSLREANYGYTF.

The J gene is TRBJ2-6, the V gene TRBV2, with D maybe TRBD1 (5 bases). Germline CDR1 and CDR2: SNHLY and FYNNEI. Trimming took 10 bases from V and 0 from J, leaving 7 bases between them. The CDR3 sequence is 13 residues long. CDR3 DNA sequence: TGTGCCACCAGGGACTCTGGGGCCAACGTCCTGACTTTC. Translated, it gives CATRDSGANVLTF. Using reference TRBV2 and TRBJ2-6 for the parts outside the CDR3, the full variable domain is EPEVTQTPSHQVTQMGQEVILRCVPISNHLYFYWYRQILGQKVEFLVSFYNNEISEKSEIFDDQFSVERPDGSNFTLKIRSTKLEDSAMYFCATRDSGANVLTFGAGSRLTVL.

With respect to this clonotype: Possible read error: a much larger clone is one base away. The chain is built from TRBV4-1 and TRBJ2-1; 8 bases match TRBD2. Unmatched junction bases numbered 4, after V lost 2 bases and J lost 4 bases. This CDR3 spans 15 amino acids. Germline lookup yields CDR1 MGHRA and CDR2 YSYEKL. Here the CDR3 DNA reads TGCGCCAGCAGCCAAAGGCGGGGGGATTACAATGAGCAGTTCTTC. It translates to CASSQRRGDYNEQFF.

This clonotype was seen once. The genes are TRBV7-3 and TRBJ1-2, with 7 bases aligning to TRBD1. Germline V gene data show CDR1 as SGHTA and CDR2 as FQGTGA. V gave up 4 bases and J gave up 7 bases; unmatched junction bases: 9. This CDR3 contains 14 residues. The DNA for the CDR3 is TGTGCCAGCAGCTCTCAACAGGGGAGGGGTGGCTACACCTTC. It translates to CASSSQQGRGGYTF.

CDR3 nucleotides: TGTGCCACCATCCCGGGACAGGGGTACAATGAGCAGTTCTTC. Translated: CATIPGQGYNEQFF. J is TRBJ2-1 and V is TRBV15; 10 nucleotides agree with TRBD1. Unmatched junction bases numbered 4, after V lost 7 bases and J lost 4 bases. The CDR3 is made up of 14 amino acids. Per germline, CDR1 LNHNV and CDR2 YYDKDF (reference sequence).

The CDR3 is CSARVSSGGADTQYF. CDR3 nucleotides: TGCAGTGCTAGAGTTTCTAGCGGGGGGGCAGATACGCAGTATTTT. The V call is TRBV20-1, the J call TRBJ2-3; 12 nucleotides match TRBD2. Germline loops: CDR1 DFQATT, CDR2 SNEGSKA (reference sequence). The length of the CDR3 is 15 residues. J lost 4 bases, V lost 1 base, and 3 bases had no gene match.